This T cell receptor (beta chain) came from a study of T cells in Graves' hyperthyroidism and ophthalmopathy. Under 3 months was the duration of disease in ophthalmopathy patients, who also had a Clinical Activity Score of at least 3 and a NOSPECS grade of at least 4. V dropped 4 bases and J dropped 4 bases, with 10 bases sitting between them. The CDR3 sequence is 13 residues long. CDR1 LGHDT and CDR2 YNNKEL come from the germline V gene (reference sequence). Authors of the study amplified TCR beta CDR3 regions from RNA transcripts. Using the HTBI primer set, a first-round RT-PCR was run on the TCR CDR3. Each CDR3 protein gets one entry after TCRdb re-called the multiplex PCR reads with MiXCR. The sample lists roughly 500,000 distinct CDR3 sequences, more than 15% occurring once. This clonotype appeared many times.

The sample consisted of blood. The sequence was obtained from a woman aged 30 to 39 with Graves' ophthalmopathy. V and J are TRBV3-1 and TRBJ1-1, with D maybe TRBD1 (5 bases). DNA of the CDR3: TGTGCCAGCAGCCTTCGAGGGACCACTGAAGCTTTCTTT. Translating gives CASSLRGTTEAFF.